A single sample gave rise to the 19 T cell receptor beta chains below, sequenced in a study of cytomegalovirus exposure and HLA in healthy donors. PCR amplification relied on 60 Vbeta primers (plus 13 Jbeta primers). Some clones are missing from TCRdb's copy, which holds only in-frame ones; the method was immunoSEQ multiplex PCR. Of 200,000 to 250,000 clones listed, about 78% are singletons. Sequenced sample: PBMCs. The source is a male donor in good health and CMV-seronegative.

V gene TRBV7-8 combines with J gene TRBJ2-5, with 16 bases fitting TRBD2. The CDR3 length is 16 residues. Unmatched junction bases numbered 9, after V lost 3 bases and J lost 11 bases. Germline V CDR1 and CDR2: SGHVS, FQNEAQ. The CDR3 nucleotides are TGTGCCAGCAGCTTCCCCGGGACTAGCGGGAGGGTTGAGCAGTACTTC. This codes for CASSFPGTSGRVEQYF.

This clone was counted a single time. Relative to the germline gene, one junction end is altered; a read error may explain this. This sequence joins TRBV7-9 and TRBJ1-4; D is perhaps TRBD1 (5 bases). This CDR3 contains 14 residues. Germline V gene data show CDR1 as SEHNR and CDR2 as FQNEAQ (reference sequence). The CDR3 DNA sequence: TGTTCCAGCAGCCACAGACAGCGTAATGAAAAACTGTTTTTT. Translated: CSSSHRQRNEKLFF.

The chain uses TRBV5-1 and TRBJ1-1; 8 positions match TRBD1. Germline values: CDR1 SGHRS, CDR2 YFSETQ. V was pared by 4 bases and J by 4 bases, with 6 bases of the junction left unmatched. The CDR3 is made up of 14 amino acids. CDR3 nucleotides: TGCGCCAGCAGCACAGGACAGGGCGGCACTGAAGCTTTCTTT. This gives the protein CASSTGQGGTEAFF.

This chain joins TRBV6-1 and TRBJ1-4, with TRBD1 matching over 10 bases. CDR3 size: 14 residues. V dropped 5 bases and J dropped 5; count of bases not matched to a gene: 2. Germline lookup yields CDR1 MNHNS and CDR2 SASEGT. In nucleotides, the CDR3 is TGTGCCAGCAGTCCGGGACAGGGGAATGAAAAACTGTTTTTT. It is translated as CASSPGQGNEKLFF.

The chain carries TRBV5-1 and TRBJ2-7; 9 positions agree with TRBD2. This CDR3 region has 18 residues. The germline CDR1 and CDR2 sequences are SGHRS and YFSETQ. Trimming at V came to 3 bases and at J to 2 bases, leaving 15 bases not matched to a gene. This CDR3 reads CASSSAAPTSGYPYEQYF. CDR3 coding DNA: TGCGCCAGCAGCTCGGCTGCGCCAACTAGCGGGTATCCCTACGAGCAGTACTTC.

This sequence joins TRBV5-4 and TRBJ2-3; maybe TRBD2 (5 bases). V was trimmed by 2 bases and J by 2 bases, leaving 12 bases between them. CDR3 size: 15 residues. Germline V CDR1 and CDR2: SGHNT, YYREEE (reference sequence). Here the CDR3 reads CASSLAPGDTDTQYF. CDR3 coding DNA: TGTGCCAGCAGCTTAGCACCCGGGGACACAGATACGCAGTATTTT.

CDR3 sequence reads: CASSLSARQLNTEAFF. CDR3 in DNA: TGTGCCAGCAGCTTGTCAGCGCGACAGTTGAACACTGAAGCTTTCTTT. The chain carries TRBV5-5 and TRBJ1-1; D may be TRBD1 (5 bases). Germline loops: CDR1 SGHKS, CDR2 YYEKEE (reference sequence). The V end was cut by 1 base, the J end by 0 bases, with 13 bases between. The CDR3 has 16 amino acids.

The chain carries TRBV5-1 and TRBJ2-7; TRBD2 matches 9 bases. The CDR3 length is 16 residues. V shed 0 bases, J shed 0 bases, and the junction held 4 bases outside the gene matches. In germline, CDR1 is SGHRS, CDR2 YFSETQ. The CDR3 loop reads CASSLAGSGGSYEQYF. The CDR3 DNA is TGCGCCAGCAGCTTGGCCGGTAGCGGGGGCTCCTACGAGCAGTACTTC.

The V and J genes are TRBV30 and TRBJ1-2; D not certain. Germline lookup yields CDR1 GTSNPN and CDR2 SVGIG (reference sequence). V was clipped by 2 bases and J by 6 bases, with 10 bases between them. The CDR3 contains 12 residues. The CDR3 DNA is TGTGCCTGGAGTCGGGTAGTGAATGGCTACACCTTC. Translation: CAWSRVVNGYTF.

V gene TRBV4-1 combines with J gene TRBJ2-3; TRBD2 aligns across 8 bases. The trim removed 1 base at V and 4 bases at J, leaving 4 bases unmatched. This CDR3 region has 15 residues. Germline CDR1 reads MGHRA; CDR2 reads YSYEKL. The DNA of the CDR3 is TGCGCCAGCAGCCAAGGGAGCGGGGGCGCAGATACGCAGTATTTT. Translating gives CASSQGSGGADTQYF.

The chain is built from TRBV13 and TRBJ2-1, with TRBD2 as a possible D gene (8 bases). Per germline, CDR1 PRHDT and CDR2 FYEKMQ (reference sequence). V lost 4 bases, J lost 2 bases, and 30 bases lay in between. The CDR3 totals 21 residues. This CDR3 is CASSSAINRGLLAGPYNEQFF. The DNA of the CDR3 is TGTGCCAGCAGCTCCGCCATAAACAGGGGCCTCCTAGCGGGCCCCTACAATGAGCAGTTCTTC.

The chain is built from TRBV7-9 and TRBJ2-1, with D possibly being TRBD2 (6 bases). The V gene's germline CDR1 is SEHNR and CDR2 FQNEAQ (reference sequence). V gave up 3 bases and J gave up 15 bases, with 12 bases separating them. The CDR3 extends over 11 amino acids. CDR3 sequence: CASSFLGLSFF. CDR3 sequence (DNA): TGTGCCAGCAGCTTTTTGGGACTGTCGTTCTTC.

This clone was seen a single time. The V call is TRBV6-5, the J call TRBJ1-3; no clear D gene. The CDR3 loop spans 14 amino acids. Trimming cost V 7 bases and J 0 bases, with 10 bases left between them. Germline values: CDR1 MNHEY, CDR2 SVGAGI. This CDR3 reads CASTDGSSGNTIYF. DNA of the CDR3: TGTGCCAGCACCGATGGGAGCTCTGGAAACACCATATATTTT.

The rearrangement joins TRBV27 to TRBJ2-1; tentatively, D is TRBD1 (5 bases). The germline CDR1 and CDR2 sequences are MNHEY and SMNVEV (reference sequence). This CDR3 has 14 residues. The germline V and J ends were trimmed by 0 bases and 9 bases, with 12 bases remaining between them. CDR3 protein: CASSLSGPPGEQFF. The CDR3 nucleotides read TGTGCCAGCAGTTTATCGGGGCCACCGGGTGAGCAGTTCTTC.

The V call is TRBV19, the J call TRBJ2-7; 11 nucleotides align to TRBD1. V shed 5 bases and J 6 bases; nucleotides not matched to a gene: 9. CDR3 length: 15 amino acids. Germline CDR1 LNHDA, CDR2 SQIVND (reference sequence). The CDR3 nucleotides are TGTGCCAGTAGTTACCCCGGGACAGGGGGTCGCGAGCAGTACTTC. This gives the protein CASSYPGTGGREQYF.

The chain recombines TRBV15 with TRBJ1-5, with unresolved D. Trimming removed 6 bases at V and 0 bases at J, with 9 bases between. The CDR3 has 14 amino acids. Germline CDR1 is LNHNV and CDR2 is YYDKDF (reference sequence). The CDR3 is CATSEEYSNQPQHF. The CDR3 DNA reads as TGTGCCACCAGTGAGGAGTATAGCAATCAGCCCCAGCATTTT.

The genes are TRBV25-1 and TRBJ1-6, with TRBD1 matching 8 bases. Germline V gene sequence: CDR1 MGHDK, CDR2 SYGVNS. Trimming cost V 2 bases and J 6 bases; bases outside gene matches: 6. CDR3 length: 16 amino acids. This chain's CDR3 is CASSEAQGAGNSPLHF. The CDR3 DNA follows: TGTGCCAGCAGTGAAGCCCAGGGGGCCGGTAATTCACCCCTCCACTTT.

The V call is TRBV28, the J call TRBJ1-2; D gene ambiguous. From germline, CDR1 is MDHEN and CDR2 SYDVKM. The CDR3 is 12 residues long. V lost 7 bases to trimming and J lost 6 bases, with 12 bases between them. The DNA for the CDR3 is TGTGCCAGCACCGAACGGGATAATGGCTACACCTTC. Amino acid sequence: CASTERDNGYTF.

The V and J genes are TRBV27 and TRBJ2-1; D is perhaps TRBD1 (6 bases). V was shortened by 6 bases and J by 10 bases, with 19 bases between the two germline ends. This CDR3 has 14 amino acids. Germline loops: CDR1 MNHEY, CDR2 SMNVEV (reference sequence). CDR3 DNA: TGTGCCAGCAGCTTTGCTAACAGGGCGGAGGAGCAGTTCTTC. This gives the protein CASSFANRAEEQFF.